The sequence of this T cell receptor (beta chain) was determined in a study of cytomegalovirus exposure and HLA in healthy donors. Study in general: As released early, the data held 75 million to 90 million unique TCRs from HLA-typed donors.

Study results and caveats: Association of a missense DCLRE1C variant with TCR beta V- and J-gene trimming was reported in a later analysis.

Trimming removed 3 bases from V and 9 bases from J, with 30 bases in between. CDR1 is MNHEY, CDR2 SMNVEV, per germline (reference sequence). CDR3 size: 19 residues. As regards this clone: Antigen: not known.

Primers for the PCR totalled 60 Vbeta and 13 Jbeta. Method: immunoSEQ multiplex PCR; TCRdb's copy keeps in-frame clones and lacks some. This sample has 110,000 to 150,000 clones; roughly 85% occur once, and the top ten carry 3% to 4%. This chain connects TRBV27 to TRBJ1-5; D possibly corresponds to TRBD1 (5 bases). The clonotype comes from a male donor in good health and CMV-seronegative. Input material: PBMCs. CDR3 DNA: TGTGCCAGCAGTTTGGGAACCCGGGGGGGTGCCCCGAGGGCGTCGCCCCAGCATTTT. This gives the protein CASSLGTRGGAPRASPQHF.